These 21 T cell receptor beta chains came from one sample sequenced in a study of T cell repertoires in cytomegalovirus infection. From the reads, TCRdb called clonotypes with MiXCR, one entry per CDR3 protein. The sample lists approximately 110,000 distinct CDR3 sequences, over 9.5% seen once, with 31% in the top ten. Antigens for these TCRs are unknown. Sequencing was done on a sample of PBMCs, sequenced either directly or after in vitro stimulation (not recorded which). These receptors were taken from a human donor in good health (CMV status not recorded). Some clones in this sample may be carry-over from other donors' samples.

This clonotype has only a few counts. The genes are TRBV6-8 and TRBJ1-2; 7 bases fit TRBD1. Per germline, CDR1 MNHGY and CDR2 SAAAGT. The trim removed 6 bases at V and 2 bases at J, leaving 9 bases unmatched. CDR3 length: 15 amino acids. In nucleotides, the CDR3 is TGTGCCAGCAGAAAGAGGGACAGCCAGAACTATGGCTACACCTTC. Residues: CASRKRDSQNYGYTF.

Many counts were recorded for this clonotype. The chain has TRBV7-2 and TRBJ2-1; 10 nucleotides align to TRBD2. This CDR3 has 18 amino acids. Trimming took 4 bases from V and 8 from J; bases not matched to a gene: 17. The germline CDR1 and CDR2 sequences are SGHTA and FQGNSA. CDR3 region: CASSSSSPLAGAFDEQFF. Written as DNA, the CDR3 is TGTGCCAGCAGCTCGTCCTCGCCTCTAGCGGGAGCGTTTGATGAGCAGTTCTTC.

The sample holds many counts of this clonotype. The chain recombines TRBV6-1 with TRBJ2-3, with a weak D call TRBD1 (5 bases). The germline CDR1 and CDR2 sequences are MNHNS and SASEGT. The CDR3 loop spans 14 amino acids. Trimming left V 3 bases short and J 2 bases short, with 9 bases between. CDR3 residues: CASSDWGDTDTQYF. For the CDR3, the DNA is TGTGCCAGCAGTGACTGGGGCGACACAGATACGCAGTATTTT.

The rearrangement uses TRBV27 and TRBJ2-2; 8 bases are shared with TRBD2. Germline V lookup: CDR1 MNHEY, CDR2 SMNVEV (reference sequence). The CDR3 consists of 16 residues. V gave up 2 bases and J gave up 2 bases; unmatched junction bases: 4. The DNA of the CDR3 is TGTGCCAGCAGTTTAATAGCGGGACTAAACACCGGGGAGCTGTTTTTT. Translating gives CASSLIAGLNTGELFF.

Worth noting for this clonotype: This may stem from a read error, because a much larger clone lies one nucleotide away. The chain combines TRBV25-1 with TRBJ2-6; the D gene is possibly TRBD2 (6 bases). The CDR3 totals 15 residues. V was shortened by 9 bases and J by 0 bases, with 12 bases between the two germline ends. Germline assignment: CDR1 MGHDK and CDR2 SYGVNS. CDR3 residues: CASRGRSSGANVLTF. In nucleotides, the CDR3 is TGTGCCAGTCGAGGGAGGAGCTCTGGGGCCAACGTCCTGACTTTC.

This clonotype was counted many times. V gene TRBV7-2 combines with J gene TRBJ2-5; TRBD1 is a possible D gene (5 bases). Germline assignment: CDR1 SGHTA and CDR2 FQGNSA. The CDR3 contains 13 residues. V shed 5 bases and J shed 3 bases, with 10 bases lying between them. DNA for the CDR3: TGTGCCAGCAGCCCCTCCAGGGAAGAGACCCAGTACTTC. This sequence encodes CASSPSREETQYF.

This clonotype was recorded at least ten times. V and J are TRBV7-9 and TRBJ1-1; D call uncertain. Per the germline V gene, CDR1 is SEHNR and CDR2 is FQNEAQ (reference sequence). The CDR3 is 15 amino acids. V lost 1 base, J lost 6 bases, and 15 bases lay in between. The CDR3 nucleotides read TGTGCCAGCAGCTTAGTCGGACTGGGAGGCGCTGAAGCTTTCTTT. Its protein product is CASSLVGLGGAEAFF.

This clonotype was detected ten times or more. The chain recombines TRBV7-2 with TRBJ1-2; D is unresolved. The CDR3 has 14 residues. V was cut by 2 bases and J by 7 bases, with 14 bases left in between. The germline gives CDR1 SGHTA, CDR2 FQGNSA. The DNA of the CDR3 is TGTGCCAGCAGCTTACGGCGGGATTTGGGTGGCTACACCTTC. Its translation: CASSLRRDLGGYTF.

At least ten counts were recorded for this clonotype. The chain is built from TRBV6-2 or TRBV6-3 and TRBJ2-1; TRBD1 is a possible D gene (6 bases). V lost 6 bases to trimming and J lost 0 bases, with 12 bases between them. Per germline, CDR1 MNHEY and CDR2 SVGEGT. CDR3 length: 15 residues. CDR3 DNA: TGTGCCAGCAGCCACAGGGAAGTCTCCTACAATGAGCAGTTCTTC. Its protein is CASSHREVSYNEQFF.

In this sample, this clonotype turned up a few times. This sequence joins TRBV19 and TRBJ1-5; D gene uncertain. The CDR3 is 13 amino acids. Trimming removed 5 bases at V and 7 bases at J, with 12 bases between. Per germline, CDR1 LNHDA and CDR2 SQIVND (reference sequence). The CDR3 nucleotides read TGTGCCAGTAGTTCGGACCCAAGGCAGCCCCAGCATTTT. This sequence encodes CASSSDPRQPQHF.

The V and J genes are TRBV20-1 and TRBJ1-2; the D is unclear. CDR3 length: 13 amino acids. The ends were cut back, 4 bases at V and 4 bases at J, with 13 bases in the middle. Germline assignment: CDR1 DFQATT and CDR2 SNEGSKA (reference sequence). DNA of the CDR3: TGCAGTGCTAAAAAACTGAACCTCTATGGCTACACCTTC. Translated, it gives CSAKKLNLYGYTF.

With respect to this clonotype: A much larger clone differs from this one at a single base, so this may be a read error. The chain couples TRBV11-1 to TRBJ1-1, with unresolved D. The V gene's germline CDR1 is SGHAT and CDR2 FQDESV (reference sequence). Trimming took off 2 bases at V and 1 base at J, with 5 bases between the two ends. The CDR3 length is 13 residues. The CDR3 region has the DNA TGTGCCAGCAGCTTAACCCCGAACACTGAAGCTTTCTTT. It specifies CASSLTPNTEAFF. The variable domain in full, with the rest retrieved from reference TRBV11-1 and TRBJ1-1, is EAEVAQSPRYKITEKSQAVAFWCDPISGHATLYWYRQILGQGPELLVQFQDESVVDDSQLPKDRFSAERLKGVDSTLKIQPAELGDSAMYLCASSLTPNTEAFFGQGTRLTVV.

This clonotype was seen repeatedly, ten times or more. V usage is TRBV7-9 and J usage is TRBJ2-1; D call uncertain. V gave up 3 bases and J gave up 4 bases, with 7 bases separating them. Germline CDR1 reads SEHNR; CDR2 reads FQNEAQ (reference sequence). The CDR3 length is 13 residues. The CDR3 nucleotides read TGTGCCAGCAGCTTCTCGCCATACAATGAGCAGTTCTTC. It specifies CASSFSPYNEQFF.

This clonotype has a count of ten or more. The J gene is TRBJ2-7, the V gene TRBV6-6, with a weak D call TRBD1 (7 bases). V was cut by 7 bases and J by 6 bases, with 22 bases left in between. Germline loops: CDR1 MNHNY, CDR2 SVGAGI (reference sequence). The CDR3 sequence is 15 residues long. The CDR3 DNA is TGTGCCAGCACCAAGGTTGCAGGGGGGATTGGCGAGCAGTACTTC. Translation gives CASTKVAGGIGEQYF.

This clonotype was seen many times. The genes are TRBV28 and TRBJ2-2; 8 bases align to TRBD2. The CDR3 is made up of 11 amino acids. The V and J ends lost 10 bases and 9 bases, in that order; junction bases with no gene match: 4. The germline V gene has CDR1 MDHEN and CDR2 SYDVKM. CDR3 coding DNA: TGTGCCACCCTTAGCGGGAGGGAGCTGTTTTTT. Translated: CATLSGRELFF.

V is TRBV4-3 and J is TRBJ1-2; D unresolved. V lost 0 bases and J 6 bases, leaving 2 bases between the germline ends. The V gene's germline CDR1 is LGHNA and CDR2 YSLEER. This CDR3 has 11 amino acids. The CDR3 here is CASSQDNGYTF. CDR3 nucleotide sequence: TGCGCCAGCAGCCAAGATAATGGCTACACCTTC.

This clonotype occurred many times. This chain's CDR3 is CASSSTGNGEQYV. DNA of the CDR3: TGTGCCAGCAGCTCAACAGGGAACGGCGAGCAGTACGTC. The rearrangement joins TRBV7-2 to TRBJ2-7, with D maybe TRBD1 (6 bases). Between the trimmed V and J ends, which lost 4 bases and 6 bases, there was a span of 13 bases. The CDR3 extends over 13 amino acids. Germline loops: CDR1 SGHTA, CDR2 FQGNSA.

The rearrangement links TRBV19 to TRBJ1-4; 8 bases align to TRBD1. V was pared by 10 bases and J by 6 bases, with 7 bases of the junction left unmatched. The CDR3 totals 13 residues. Germline CDR1 and CDR2: LNHDA and SQIVND (reference sequence). The CDR3 region is CATGQGPDEKLFF. The CDR3 DNA follows: TGTGCCACAGGACAGGGTCCAGATGAAAAACTGTTTTTT.

The gene calls are TRBV20-1 and TRBJ2-7; no firm D call. The germline V and J ends were trimmed by 4 bases and 0 bases, with 10 bases remaining between them. The germline V gene encodes CDR1 DFQATT and CDR2 SNEGSKA (reference sequence). This CDR3 has 13 residues. CDR3 sequence: CSANDFPSYEQYF. The CDR3 DNA reads TGCAGTGCTAATGATTTTCCCTCCTACGAGCAGTACTTC.

In this sample, this clonotype turned up many times. The chain recombines TRBV19 with TRBJ2-2, with 7 bases fitting TRBD2. Per germline, CDR1 LNHDA and CDR2 SQIVND (reference sequence). Germline trimming cut 1 base from V and 4 bases from J; bases unmatched to any gene: 15. This CDR3 region has 19 residues. The CDR3 here is CASSIVPAGNTWGTGELFF. DNA of the CDR3: TGTGCCAGTAGTATAGTCCCAGCGGGGAATACCTGGGGCACCGGGGAGCTGTTTTTT. The variable domain in full, with the rest retrieved from reference TRBV19 and TRBJ2-2, is DGGITQSPKYLFRKEGQNVTLSCEQNLNHDAMYWYRQDPGQGLRLIYYSQIVNDFQKGDIAEGYSVSREKKESFPLTVTSAQKNPTAFYLCASSIVPAGNTWGTGELFFGEGSRLTVL.

This clonotype was seen many times. The chain couples TRBV7-6 to TRBJ2-5; the D gene is possibly TRBD1 (6 bases). The ends were cut back, 5 bases at V and 3 bases at J, with 22 bases in the middle. This CDR3 contains 17 residues. Germline CDR1 SGHVS, CDR2 FNYEAQ. CDR3 in amino acids: CASSRGGVRGFKETQYF. Here the CDR3 DNA reads TGTGCCAGCAGCCGTGGGGGCGTAAGAGGGTTTAAAGAGACCCAGTACTTC.